The rows below give T cell receptor beta chains drawn from one sample of a study of blood T cell repertoires in COVID-19. The assay was immunoSEQ multiplex PCR, and TCRdb's table has in-frame clones only and misses some. This table holds approximately 110,000 clones, roughly 79% found once. Sequencing input: peripheral blood. These receptors originate from a man older than 75 with acute or convalescent COVID-19. CDR3s include the opening cysteine and the closing phenylalanine or tryptophan. The order of the fields is CDR3 length, D gene, V gene, clone size, J gene, CDR3 protein, CDR3 DNA. D genes are given only for firm matches. Only part of the rows carry a size: once, few, many, or a class if the clone is expanded.

CDR3 length: 14; D gene: TRBD1; V gene: TRBV11-2; clone size: few; J gene: TRBJ1-2; CDR3 protein: CASSARQGNYGYTF; CDR3 DNA: TGTGCCAGCAGCGCCCGACAGGGGAACTATGGCTACACCTTC
CDR3 length: 15; D gene: TRBD2; V gene: TRBV5-4; clone size: .; J gene: TRBJ2-1; CDR3 protein: CASTYSSGIYNEQFF; CDR3 DNA: TGTGCCAGCACCTACTCTAGCGGCATCTACAATGAGCAGTTCTTC
CDR3 length: 15; D gene: .; V gene: TRBV19; clone size: .; J gene: TRBJ1-1; CDR3 protein: CASAISGPLNTEAFF; CDR3 DNA: TGTGCCAGCGCTATTAGCGGGCCCCTGAACACTGAAGCTTTCTTT
CDR3 length: 14; D gene: TRBD1; V gene: TRBV7-8; clone size: .; J gene: TRBJ1-6; CDR3 protein: CASSLDRGNSPLHF; CDR3 DNA: TGTGCCAGCAGCTTAGACAGGGGGAATTCACCCCTCCACTTT
CDR3 length: 15; D gene: TRBD1; V gene: TRBV18; clone size: .; J gene: TRBJ2-7; CDR3 protein: CASSEGTGGGYEQYF; CDR3 DNA: TGTGCCAGCTCGGAGGGGACAGGGGGAGGCTACGAGCAGTACTTC
CDR3 length: 15; D gene: TRBD2; V gene: TRBV11-1; clone size: .; J gene: TRBJ2-3; CDR3 protein: CASSQGLAPTDTQYF; CDR3 DNA: TGTGCCAGCAGCCAAGGACTAGCTCCCACAGATACGCAGTATTTT
CDR3 length: 18; D gene: .; V gene: TRBV30; clone size: .; J gene: TRBJ1-6; CDR3 protein: CAWSLRGTAGSYNSPLHF; CDR3 DNA: TGTGCCTGGAGTTTGAGGGGGACGGCGGGCTCCTATAATTCACCCCTCCACTTT
CDR3 length: 14; D gene: .; V gene: TRBV4-3; clone size: .; J gene: TRBJ1-4; CDR3 protein: CASSQEGVGEKLFF; CDR3 DNA: TGCGCCAGCAGCCAAGAGGGAGTAGGAGAAAAACTGTTTTTT
CDR3 length: 16; D gene: TRBD1; V gene: TRBV25-1; clone size: few; J gene: TRBJ1-1; CDR3 protein: CASSDTGANIMTEAFF; CDR3 DNA: TGTGCCAGCAGTGACACAGGGGCGAATATAATGACTGAAGCTTTCTTT
CDR3 length: 14; D gene: TRBD1; V gene: TRBV7-9; clone size: .; J gene: TRBJ1-1; CDR3 protein: CASSLDGGQGGAFF; CDR3 DNA: TGTGCCAGCAGCTTAGATGGTGGACAGGGTGGAGCTTTCTTT
CDR3 length: 13; D gene: TRBD1; V gene: TRBV19; clone size: .; J gene: TRBJ1-5; CDR3 protein: CASSRTGYQPQHF; CDR3 DNA: TGTGCCAGTAGCCGGACAGGGTATCAGCCCCAGCATTTT
CDR3 length: 14; D gene: .; V gene: TRBV6-5; clone size: .; J gene: TRBJ2-7; CDR3 protein: CASSYSGRAYEQYF; CDR3 DNA: TGTGCCAGCAGTTACTCGGGCAGAGCCTACGAGCAGTACTTC
CDR3 length: 14; D gene: .; V gene: TRBV19; clone size: .; J gene: TRBJ1-1; CDR3 protein: CASSTWAANTEAFF; CDR3 DNA: TGTGCCAGTAGTACTTGGGCCGCGAACACTGAAGCTTTCTTT
CDR3 length: 13; D gene: TRBD2; V gene: TRBV2; clone size: .; J gene: TRBJ2-7; CDR3 protein: CASTSGQSYEQYF; CDR3 DNA: TGTGCCAGCACTAGCGGGCAATCCTACGAGCAGTACTTC
CDR3 length: 13; D gene: .; V gene: TRBV6-5; clone size: few; J gene: TRBJ1-1; CDR3 protein: CASSKQGNTEAFF; CDR3 DNA: TGTGCCAGCAGTAAACAGGGAAACACTGAAGCTTTCTTT
CDR3 length: 15; D gene: .; V gene: TRBV5-1; clone size: few; J gene: TRBJ2-1; CDR3 protein: CASSLVLQGSNEQFF; CDR3 DNA: TGCGCCAGCAGCTTGGTATTGCAGGGGAGCAATGAGCAGTTCTTC
CDR3 length: 17; D gene: .; V gene: TRBV9; clone size: .; J gene: TRBJ2-2; CDR3 protein: CASSVDPRQGGTGELFF; CDR3 DNA: TGTGCCAGCAGCGTAGATCCCCGACAGGGAGGCACCGGGGAGCTGTTTTTT
CDR3 length: 13; D gene: .; V gene: TRBV5-8; clone size: .; J gene: TRBJ2-5; CDR3 protein: CASSPSGVKTQYF; CDR3 DNA: TGTGCCAGCAGCCCCTCGGGGGTAAAGACCCAGTACTTC
CDR3 length: 14; D gene: TRBD1; V gene: TRBV28; clone size: .; J gene: TRBJ1-2; CDR3 protein: CASRGGQVSYGYTF; CDR3 DNA: TGTGCCAGCAGGGGCGGACAGGTTAGCTATGGCTACACCTTC
CDR3 length: 19; D gene: TRBD1; V gene: TRBV28; clone size: .; J gene: TRBJ2-2; CDR3 protein: CASSFRQLRTGLKTGELFF; CDR3 DNA: TGTGCCAGCAGTTTTAGACAGTTACGGACAGGGTTGAAGACCGGGGAGCTGTTTTTT
CDR3 length: 14; D gene: .; V gene: TRBV28; clone size: once; J gene: TRBJ2-3; CDR3 protein: CASSLVGRPDTQYF; CDR3 DNA: TGTGCCAGCAGCCTTGTGGGGAGGCCAGATACGCAGTATTTT
CDR3 length: 15; D gene: TRBD2; V gene: TRBV6-1; clone size: .; J gene: TRBJ2-5; CDR3 protein: CASSDNGLAGETQYF; CDR3 DNA: TGTGCCAGCAGTGATAACGGACTAGCGGGTGAGACCCAGTACTTC
CDR3 length: 16; D gene: .; V gene: TRBV6-5; clone size: .; J gene: TRBJ2-2; CDR3 protein: CASSYSPGLNTGELFF; CDR3 DNA: TGTGCCAGCAGTTACTCGCCCGGGTTGAACACCGGGGAGCTGTTTTTT
CDR3 length: 18; D gene: TRBD2; V gene: TRBV7-3; clone size: .; J gene: TRBJ2-3; CDR3 protein: CASSLMAGLAGRLDTQYF; CDR3 DNA: TGTGCCAGCAGCTTAATGGCAGGACTAGCGGGAAGGTTGGATACGCAGTATTTT
CDR3 length: 15; D gene: TRBD1; V gene: TRBV19; clone size: .; J gene: TRBJ1-6; CDR3 protein: CASGRVTGVNSPLHF; CDR3 DNA: TGTGCCAGTGGACGGGTGACAGGGGTTAATTCACCCCTCCACTTT
CDR3 length: 16; D gene: .; V gene: TRBV28; clone size: .; J gene: TRBJ1-5; CDR3 protein: CASSFRRSLGNQPQHF; CDR3 DNA: TGTGCCAGCAGCTTTCGAAGGTCACTCGGGAATCAGCCCCAGCATTTT
CDR3 length: 15; D gene: .; V gene: TRBV5-1; clone size: .; J gene: TRBJ1-4; CDR3 protein: CASSSKTSTNEKLFF; CDR3 DNA: TGCGCCAGCAGCTCGAAGACATCAACTAATGAAAAACTGTTTTTT
CDR3 length: 14; D gene: .; V gene: TRBV11-2; clone size: .; J gene: TRBJ2-1; CDR3 protein: CASRELSSYNEQFF; CDR3 DNA: TGTGCCAGCCGAGAATTGTCCTCCTACAATGAGCAGTTCTTC
CDR3 length: 14; D gene: .; V gene: TRBV5-1; clone size: once; J gene: TRBJ2-7; CDR3 protein: CASSYSTSEGEQYF; CDR3 DNA: TGCGCCAGCAGCTACTCGACTAGTGAGGGCGAGCAGTACTTC
CDR3 length: 15; D gene: TRBD2; V gene: TRBV28; clone size: .; J gene: TRBJ2-1; CDR3 protein: CASSETSGIYNEQFF; CDR3 DNA: TGTGCCAGCAGCGAGACTAGCGGGATATACAATGAGCAGTTCTTC
CDR3 length: 19; D gene: .; V gene: TRBV7-6; clone size: once; J gene: TRBJ2-1; CDR3 protein: CASSLEDYPRLSSYNEQFF; CDR3 DNA: TGTGCCAGCAGCTTAGAGGACTACCCAAGGCTCAGCTCCTACAATGAGCAGTTCTTC